These 6 T cell receptor beta chains share one sample of origin, sequenced in a study of T cell responses to AZD1222 COVID-19 vaccine. TCRdb's copy holds only in-frame clones and misses some; the assay was immunoSEQ multiplex PCR. The data hold over 85,000 clones, with 90% observed a single time. The source material was peripheral blood, sampled on day 0 of AZD1222 vaccination. These receptor sequences come from an adult in good health.

V and J are TRBV3-1 (or the pseudogene TRBV3-2) and TRBJ2-7; D is unresolved. This CDR3 region has 12 residues. Germline V gives CDR1 LGHDT, CDR2 YNNKEL (reference sequence). Trimming shortened V by 1 base and J by 9 bases, and 10 bases separated the two germline ends. CDR3 sequence: CASSQGNFGQYF. The CDR3 DNA sequence: TGTGCCAGCAGCCAAGGAAACTTCGGGCAGTACTTC.

The gene calls are TRBV11-2 and TRBJ2-7; 9 nucleotides match TRBD1. Trimming at V came to 1 base and at J to 1 base, leaving 8 bases not matched to a gene. The CDR3 extends over 17 amino acids. The germline gives CDR1 SGHAT, CDR2 FQNNGV. The CDR3 coding sequence is TGTGCCAGCAGCTTAGTCGGGACAGGGCGCGGGTCCTACGAGCAGTACTTC. Its translation: CASSLVGTGRGSYEQYF.

The J gene is TRBJ2-7, the V gene TRBV6-5; D could derive from TRBD1 or TRBD2 (5 bases each). Germline V gene lookup returns CDR1 MNHEY and CDR2 SVGAGI. CDR3 size: 13 residues. Trimming stripped 5 bases from V and 1 base from J, with 9 bases between. Here the CDR3 reads CASSRDGSYEQYF. As DNA, the CDR3 is TGTGCCAGCAGTCGGGACGGATCCTACGAGCAGTACTTC.

Comments on this clone: Mismatch with germline at one junction end may stem from a read error. This chain joins TRBV12-5 and TRBJ1-2; possibly TRBD1 for D (5 bases). Germline-derived CDR1 and CDR2 are LGHNT and FRNRAP. The CDR3 loop spans 9 amino acids. CDR3: CASGSRRGF. The CDR3 nucleotides are TGTGCTAGTGGCTCCAGGAGGGGATTC. Drawing the rest from reference TRBV12-5 and TRBJ1-2, the complete variable domain is DARVTQTPRHKVTEMGQEVTMRCQPILGHNTVFWYRQTMMQGLELLAYFRNRAPLDDSGMPKDRFSAEMPDATLATLKIQPSEPRDSAVYFCASGSRRGFGSGTRLTVV.

This clone was detected only once. The rearrangement joins TRBV7-9 to TRBJ1-3; D not resolved. The CDR3 length is 13 residues. Germline-derived CDR1 and CDR2 are SEHNR and FQNEAQ (reference sequence). V lost 10 bases, J lost 0 bases, and 10 bases lay in between. The CDR3 DNA sequence: TGTGCCACCCCCGCCGGCTCTGGAAACACCATATATTTT. This encodes CATPAGSGNTIYF.

This chain joins TRBV20-1 and TRBJ1-3; unclear D gene. CDR3 length equals 14 residues. The V gene lost 3 bases and the J gene lost 4 bases, with 13 bases spanning the gap. Germline V gene sequence: CDR1 DFQATT, CDR2 SNEGSKA (reference sequence). The CDR3 nucleotides read TGCAGTGCTAGTCTCGACAACGCCGGAAACACCATATATTTT. It is translated as CSASLDNAGNTIYF.